This T cell receptor (beta chain) was sequenced in a study of cytomegalovirus exposure and HLA in healthy donors. As regards this clone: Its cognate antigen is unknown.

13 Jbeta primers and 60 Vbeta primers were used for the PCR. Sequencing used immunoSEQ multiplex PCR; TCRdb keeps in-frame clones, though not all of them. The sample consists of under 200,000 clones, approximately 65% of them appearing once. Per the germline V gene, CDR1 is GTSNPN and CDR2 is SVGIG (reference sequence). V shed 2 bases and J shed 3 bases, with 7 bases lying between them. There are 12 residues in the CDR3. General observations from the study: Investigators reported 164 TCR beta chains as tied to cytomegalovirus. Highest at DRB1 and lowest at HLA-C, TCR association rates differed among HLA loci in a later analysis. In a later analysis, a missense DCLRE1C variant was linked to TCR beta V- and J-gene trimming.

V and J are TRBV30 and TRBJ1-2; D is ambiguous. This clonotype was obtained from a man in his forties in good health and CMV-seronegative. What was sequenced was PBMCs. In DNA, the CDR3 is TGTGCCTGGAGTTTGCGGTACTATGGCTACACCTTC. Translated: CAWSLRYYGYTF. The variable domain in full, completed from reference TRBV30 and TRBJ1-2, reads SQTIHQWPATLVQPVGSPLSLECTVEGTSNPNLYWYRQAAGRGLQLLFYSVGIGQISSEVPQNLSASRPQDRQFILSSKKLLLSDSGFYLCAWSLRYYGYTFGSGTRLTVV.